The 4 T cell receptor beta chains reported below all come from one sample, sequenced in a study of T-cell memory formation after mild COVID-19. TCRdb recomputed calls from the 5' RACE reads with MiXCR, one row per CDR3 protein. Of approximately 500,000 distinct CDR3 sequences in the sample, roughly 25% were seen once. Specimen: PBMCs or a T cell subset sorted from them (not recorded which). The source of these receptors is an adult woman who had mild COVID-19 (a few samples of this study predate the infection). Cell type and time point are not known.

About this clonotype: Germline is not matched at one junction end, which may reflect a read error. The chain employs TRBV9 and TRBJ2-1; D is unclear. The CDR3 totals 12 residues. Germline values: CDR1 SGDLS, CDR2 YYNGEE. The CDR3 DNA follows: TGTGCCAGTAGCCTGACCTCGGTTGAGCTGTTCTTC. This sequence encodes CASSLTSVELFF.

This clonotype was recorded a few times. V gene TRBV4-2 combines with J gene TRBJ1-4; D call uncertain. Trimming cost V 1 base and J 8 bases, with 17 bases left between them. CDR3 length: 16 residues. Germline CDR1 LGHNA, CDR2 YNFKEQ. The DNA of the CDR3 is TGTGCCAGCAGCCAAGTCCTTGGTCGGGTTCACGAAAAACTGTTTTTT. This translates into CASSQVLGRVHEKLFF.

The J gene is TRBJ1-1, the V gene TRBV7-2, with TRBD1 as a possible D gene (5 bases). Germline lookup yields CDR1 SGHTA and CDR2 FQGNSA. The CDR3 has 14 residues. The germline V and J ends were trimmed by 8 bases and 5 bases, with 18 bases remaining between them. The CDR3 protein is CASYQLAGGTEAFF. CDR3 nucleotides: TGTGCCAGCTACCAACTCGCGGGGGGGACTGAAGCTTTCTTT.

This chain links TRBV5-1 with TRBJ2-7, with 8 bases identical to TRBD2. Germline CDR1 reads SGHRS; CDR2 reads YFSETQ. The trim removed 3 bases at V and 7 bases at J, leaving 9 bases unmatched. This CDR3 has 14 residues. The CDR3 region has the DNA TGCGCCAGCAGCTGGGGGTCGGGGGGGCGAGAGCAGTACTTC. This encodes CASSWGSGGREQYF. Full variable domain (remainder filled in from reference TRBV5-1 and TRBJ2-7): KAGVTQTPRYLIKTRGQQVTLSCSPISGHRSVSWYQQTPGQGLQFLFEYFSETQRNKGNFPGRFSGRQFSNSRSEMNVSTLELGDSALYLCASSWGSGGREQYFGPGTRLTVT.